This is a list of T cell receptor beta chains from one sample in a study of cytomegalovirus exposure and HLA in healthy donors. Profiling relied on immunoSEQ multiplex PCR, and the TCRdb table lists in-frame clones only, not all of them. The data show some 130,000 clones, approximately 80% seen once. Sequenced input: PBMCs. The source of these receptors is a male donor in good health and CMV-seropositive. Each CDR3 is given with its conserved first and last residue. D genes are given only for firm matches. Only some rows state a clone size, as once, few, many or a class for expanded clones.

size: .; V: TRBV13; length: 14; J: TRBJ1-1; D: .; DNA: TGTGCCAGCAGCTTAGGCCTAATTAGGGGGATAGCTTTCTTT; CDR3: CASSLGLIRGIAFF
size: once; V: TRBV7-3; length: 13; J: TRBJ1-1; D: .; DNA: TGTGCCAGCAGCTTGGGCGACAACACTGAAGCTTTCTTT; CDR3: CASSLGDNTEAFF
size: .; V: TRBV29-1; length: 14; J: TRBJ2-7; D: TRBD2; DNA: TGCAGCCTTGGGTATAGCGGGGGGGGCTACGAGCAGTACTTC; CDR3: CSLGYSGGGYEQYF
size: few; V: TRBV18; length: 15; J: TRBJ1-1; D: .; DNA: TGTGCCAGCTCACCCCGGGAGGAAGGGGTCACTGAAGCTTTCTTT; CDR3: CASSPREEGVTEAFF
size: .; V: TRBV7-8; length: 15; J: TRBJ2-7; D: TRBD1; DNA: TGTGCCAGCAGCTTCCAGGGACAGGGATTCTACGAGCAGTACTTC; CDR3: CASSFQGQGFYEQYF
size: once; V: TRBV5-6; length: 14; J: TRBJ1-2; D: .; DNA: TGTGCCAGCAGCTTTACAGTCGCTAACTATGGCTACACCTTC; CDR3: CASSFTVANYGYTF
size: .; V: TRBV5-6; length: 14; J: TRBJ1-1; D: .; DNA: TGTGCCAGCAGCTACCCGGGAACGAACACTGAAGCTTTCTTT; CDR3: CASSYPGTNTEAFF
size: .; V: TRBV6-1; length: 11; J: TRBJ2-7; D: TRBD1; DNA: TGTGCCAGCAGTCGGGGACAGGGTCAGTACTTC; CDR3: CASSRGQGQYF
size: .; V: TRBV11-1; length: 13; J: TRBJ2-1; D: TRBD2; DNA: TGTGCCAGCAGCGATCTAGCGGGAAATGAGCAGTTCTTC; CDR3: CASSDLAGNEQFF
size: many; V: TRBV4-2; length: 15; J: TRBJ1-5; D: .; DNA: TGTGCCAGCAGCCAAGACGGGGGTGGCGATCAGCCCCAGCATTTT; CDR3: CASSQDGGGDQPQHF
size: once; V: TRBV5-1; length: 14; J: TRBJ1-1; D: .; DNA: TGCGCCAGCAGCCTCCCCGGGGGTTCGCAAGAAGCTTTCTTT; CDR3: CASSLPGGSQEAFF
size: .; V: TRBV6-1; length: 16; J: TRBJ1-5; D: TRBD1; DNA: TGTGCCAGCAGTGAAGCGGAAGGACAGGGAGGGCAGCCCCAGCATTTT; CDR3: CASSEAEGQGGQPQHF
size: .; V: TRBV29-1; length: 14; J: TRBJ2-3; D: TRBD2; DNA: TGCAGCGTTGATGGTCTAGCGGGACCAGATACGCAGTATTTT; CDR3: CSVDGLAGPDTQYF
size: .; V: TRBV4-2; length: 14; J: TRBJ1-5; D: TRBD1; DNA: TGTGCCAGCAGCCTAGACAGGGGCAATCAGCCCCAGCATTTT; CDR3: CASSLDRGNQPQHF
size: once; V: TRBV7-8; length: 16; J: TRBJ1-5; D: .; DNA: TGTGCCAGCAGCTTAGGGACAACTTATAGCAATCAGCCCCAGCATTTT; CDR3: CASSLGTTYSNQPQHF